This TCR beta chain was recovered during a study of T-cell reconstitution after alpha-beta-depleted transplantation in children. V lost 3 bases and J lost 5; bases outside the gene matches: 11. The germline gives CDR1 SGHTA, CDR2 FQGNSA. The CDR3 length is 16 residues. This clonotype was seen only a few times. TCRbeta library preparation incorporated unique molecular identifiers. Each CDR3 protein gets one entry after TCRdb re-called the PCR reads with MiXCR. The sample has about 600,000 distinct CDR3 sequences, about 11% seen once. The sequence came from a human donor who donated a stem cell graft to a child with acute myeloid leukemia. This specimen consisted of PBMCs from the stem cell graft donor, obtained from the stem cell graft. The V gene is TRBV7-2, the J gene TRBJ2-5; 8 positions agree with TRBD2. The CDR3 loop reads CASSFILAGRGETQYF. Written as DNA, the CDR3 is TGTGCCAGCAGCTTTATTCTAGCGGGCCGGGGGGAGACCCAGTACTTC.